Sequencing of this T cell receptor beta chain was carried out in a study of blood T cell repertoires in COVID-19. Study details: COVID-19 samples collected from the United States, Italy and Spain covered acute and convalescent phases. T cells, B-cell-depleted T cells, or PBMCs provided the cDNA or gDNA that served as material.

The CDR3 is made up of 13 amino acids. V shed 3 bases and J shed 6 bases, with 10 bases lying between them. As handled by the study authors: Amplification with reference gene primers provided the estimates of nucleated cell counts. Measured with immunoSEQ multiplex PCR; TCRdb has only the in-frame clones, and not every one. That table furnishes V, J and clone size, whereas the DNA furnished D and trimming. The profile shows roughly 140,000 clones, about 84% of them singletons. The sequence derives from a woman aged 45-65 years with acute or convalescent COVID-19. Sequenced material: peripheral blood. The chain employs TRBV12-3 or TRBV12-4 and TRBJ2-3; D uncertain. CDR3 nucleotides: TGTGCCAGCAGTTTCGGCATCGGGGATACGCAGTATTTT. It yields the protein CASSFGIGDTQYF.